These 28 T cell receptor beta chains originate from one sample sequenced in a study of T-cell memory formation after mild COVID-19 (dated by TCRdb to the early 2020s). Libraries came from 5' RACE. The reads were generated on an Illumina NovaSeq 6000. Using fastp at Q25 and MiXCR, TCRdb reprocessed the public reads and kept productive beta chains. Every distinct CDR3 protein forms one entry, paired with its most common genes and DNA. Counted in this sample were 250,000 to 350,000 distinct CDR3 sequences; around 15% of them appeared once. Approximately 23% of the sample goes to the ten largest clones. Sequencing was carried out using PBMCs or a T cell subset sorted from them (not recorded which). Source of these receptors: a man aged 18 to 30 who had mild COVID-19 (a few samples of this study predate the infection). The sample titles of this study are shuffled in the database, so cell type and time point are left out; the donor was told from shared clones.

The DNA of the CDR3 is TGTGCCAGCAGCCAAGATCCTACAGGGTACGGCTACACCTTC. Protein: CASSQDPTGYGYTF. The J gene is TRBJ1-2, the V gene TRBV3-1; D might be TRBD1 (6 bases). Germline CDR1 LGHDT, CDR2 YNNKEL (reference sequence). The length of the CDR3 is 14 residues. V was clipped by 0 bases and J by 8 bases, with 13 bases between them.

V usage is TRBV7-9 and J usage is TRBJ1-1; D is perhaps TRBD1 (5 bases). V lost 3 bases and J lost 1, with 12 bases in between. CDR3 length equals 15 residues. Germline V gene sequence: CDR1 SEHNR, CDR2 FQNEAQ (reference sequence). In DNA, the CDR3 is TGTGCCAGCAGCTTGATACAAGGGGAGAACACTGAAGCTTTCTTT. Its translation: CASSLIQGENTEAFF.

The CDR3 is CASSLGRGANTGELFF. CDR3 nucleotides: TGCGCCAGCAGCTTGGGGCGAGGGGCGAACACCGGGGAGCTGTTTTTT. This chain joins TRBV5-1 and TRBJ2-2, with D perhaps being TRBD1 or TRBD2 (5 bases each). The germline gives CDR1 SGHRS, CDR2 YFSETQ. V lost 0 bases to trimming and J lost 0 bases, with 9 bases between them. The CDR3 has 16 residues.

This clonotype was observed a few times. The chain is built from TRBV7-9 and TRBJ2-7, with 8 bases lining up with TRBD1. The germline gives CDR1 SEHNR, CDR2 FQNEAQ (reference sequence). V lost 5 bases, J lost 1 base, and 4 bases stayed unmatched. The length of the CDR3 is 14 residues. CDR3 sequence (DNA): TGTGCCAGCAGCCGACAGGGGAGTTCCTACGAGCAGTACGTC. Translating gives CASSRQGSSYEQYV.

The chain joins TRBV12-3 or TRBV12-4 to TRBJ2-3; 11 nucleotides align to TRBD2. V lost 3 bases and J lost 8; bases outside the gene matches: 4. The CDR3 has 14 amino acids. CDR3 amino acids: CASSFTGLAVTQYF. In DNA form, the CDR3 reads TGTGCCAGCAGTTTCACGGGACTAGCGGTTACGCAGTATTTT.

This chain connects TRBV6-1 to TRBJ2-7; 7 bases are a match to TRBD1. Germline CDR1 reads MNHNS; CDR2 reads SASEGT. CDR3 size: 13 residues. After removal of 2 bases from V and 7 bases from J, the junction contained 5 bases not matched to a gene. The CDR3 here is CASSERQGREQYV. CDR3 DNA: TGTGCCAGCAGTGAAAGACAGGGTAGGGAGCAGTACGTC.

This clonotype has a handful of counts. The chain combines TRBV10-1 with TRBJ2-3, with TRBD1 matching 8 bases. The CDR3 consists of 16 residues. The V gene's germline CDR1 is WNHNN and CDR2 SYGVQD (reference sequence). J was trimmed by 2 bases and V by 2 bases; bases with no gene match: 6. This chain's CDR3 is CASSEARQGITDTQYF. DNA for the CDR3: TGCGCCAGCAGTGAGGCCCGACAGGGGATCACAGATACGCAGTATTTT.

This clonotype was seen many times. The gene calls are TRBV5-4 and TRBJ2-2; TRBD1 matches 9 bases. The V gene's germline CDR1 is SGHNT and CDR2 YYREEE (reference sequence). With 5 bases clipped from V and 4 bases from J, the junction kept 6 bases outside the gene matches. This CDR3 contains 15 residues. The CDR3 is CASSSDRGGTGELFF. The DNA for the CDR3 is TGTGCCAGCAGTTCGGACAGGGGTGGCACCGGGGAGCTGTTTTTT.

The chain joins TRBV12-3 or TRBV12-4 to TRBJ2-5; D ambiguous. Deletions cut 7 bases from V and 5 bases from J, with 14 bases between. The CDR3 has 13 residues. The CDR3 region is CASMRSGRETQYF. CDR3 coding DNA: TGTGCCAGCATGAGGTCTGGGCGGGAGACCCAGTACTTC.

This clonotype has just a few counts. This chain connects TRBV28 to TRBJ1-6, with D unresolved. V lost 8 bases to trimming and J lost 14 bases, with 16 bases between them. The CDR3 is made up of 12 amino acids. Germline CDR1 reads MDHEN; CDR2 reads SYDVKM. The CDR3 loop is CASALRVSSLHF. In DNA, the CDR3 is TGTGCCAGCGCACTGCGGGTTTCGTCCCTCCACTTT.

This clonotype was detected many times. CDR3: CASNQGGNTIYF. CDR3 in DNA: TGTGCCAGCAACCAGGGCGGAAACACCATATATTTT. The chain combines TRBV12-3 or TRBV12-4 with TRBJ1-3, with TRBD1 as a possible D gene (5 bases). This CDR3 spans 12 amino acids. Deletions cut 7 bases from V and 4 bases from J, with 8 bases between.

A few counts support this clonotype. The chain links TRBV7-2 to TRBJ1-6; D ambiguous. V lost 1 base to trimming and J lost 8 bases, with 15 bases between them. The CDR3 is 16 amino acids. Germline V gene lookup returns CDR1 SGHTA and CDR2 FQGNSA. The CDR3 here is CASSLDPLAGHSPLHF. The CDR3 DNA reads as TGTGCCAGCAGCTTAGACCCACTTGCCGGGCATTCACCCCTCCACTTT.

This clonotype was found a few times. J is TRBJ2-5 and V is TRBV12-3 or TRBV12-4; D is possibly TRBD1 or TRBD2 (5 bases each). V was trimmed by 9 bases and J by 5 bases, leaving 13 bases between them. The CDR3 is 12 residues long. CDR3 sequence (DNA): TGTGCCAGTACCGGGACGCGCGAGACCCAGTACTTC. Translated: CASTGTRETQYF.

The chain combines TRBV4-1 with TRBJ1-6; D gene ambiguous. V gave up 4 bases and J gave up 1 base, with 14 bases separating them. This CDR3 is 17 amino acids long. Germline lookup yields CDR1 MGHRA and CDR2 YSYEKL. The DNA for the CDR3 is TGCGCCAGCAGCCCCCTCGGGGTCGGGTCCTATAATTCACCCCTCCACTTT. It is translated as CASSPLGVGSYNSPLHF.

The chain has TRBV27 and TRBJ2-7; 9 bases are shared with TRBD2. This CDR3 contains 14 residues. V shed 2 bases and J 2 bases; nucleotides not matched to a gene: 1. Per germline, CDR1 MNHEY and CDR2 SMNVEV (reference sequence). For the CDR3, the DNA is TGTGCCAGCAGTTTAAAGCGGGGGGCCTACGAGCAGTACTTC. Its protein is CASSLKRGAYEQYF.

The chain's CDR3 is CSAQGTGGLYSNQPQHF. CDR3 bases: TGCAGTGCTCAAGGGACAGGGGGCCTCTATAGCAATCAGCCCCAGCATTTT. The J gene is TRBJ1-5, the V gene TRBV20-1; 12 bases fit TRBD1. Germline loops: CDR1 DFQATT, CDR2 SNEGSKA (reference sequence). With 5 bases clipped from V and 0 bases from J, the junction kept 8 bases outside the gene matches. CDR3 length: 17 residues.

The chain combines TRBV6-2 or TRBV6-3 with TRBJ2-1; possibly TRBD2 for D (7 bases). The CDR3 has 16 amino acids. CDR1 is MNHEY and CDR2 is SVGEGT in the germline V gene. Trimming left V 6 bases short and J 10 bases short, with 25 bases between. CDR3 region: CASRPKIGGRELEQFF. Here the CDR3 DNA reads TGTGCCAGCAGGCCCAAGATCGGGGGGCGGGAATTGGAGCAGTTCTTC.

A few counts support this clonotype. The gene calls are TRBV7-9 and TRBJ2-7; unclear D gene. This CDR3 has 13 amino acids. Germline CDR1 SEHNR, CDR2 FQNEAQ (reference sequence). V shed 5 bases and J shed 2 bases, with 10 bases lying between them. The CDR3 DNA reads as TGTGCCAGCAGCCCGCACAGTCCCTACGAGCAGTACTTC. Protein product: CASSPHSPYEQYF.

This clonotype was observed a few times. J is TRBJ2-1 and V is TRBV4-3, with 8 bases lining up with TRBD1. This CDR3 is built from 16 residues. The germline V gene encodes CDR1 LGHNA and CDR2 YSLEER. V trimming: 3 bases; J trimming: 6 bases; junction bases outside the gene matches: 10. CDR3: CASSQVHRDRPNEQFF. The DNA of the CDR3 is TGCGCCAGCAGCCAGGTGCACCGGGACAGGCCCAATGAGCAGTTCTTC.

This clonotype was counted a few times. The chain joins TRBV27 to TRBJ1-2; D is perhaps TRBD1 (6 bases). Germline V gene data show CDR1 as MNHEY and CDR2 as SMNVEV (reference sequence). Trimming left V 8 bases short and J 4 bases short, with 14 bases between. There are 13 residues in the CDR3. CDR3 DNA: TGTGCCAGCGGGCCAGGGGTGAGCTATGGCTACACCTTC. Protein sequence: CASGPGVSYGYTF.

The V call is TRBV5-1, the J call TRBJ1-2, with no clear D. Trimming took 0 bases from V and 8 from J, leaving 11 bases between them. The CDR3 is 13 residues long. The germline gives CDR1 SGHRS, CDR2 YFSETQ. The CDR3 is CASSLGGFEGYTF. DNA of the CDR3: TGCGCCAGCAGCTTGGGAGGTTTTGAGGGCTACACCTTC.

The rearrangement links TRBV2 to TRBJ2-7, with TRBD2 matching over 9 bases. The CDR3 has 15 residues. V was pared by 1 base and J by 3 bases, with 4 bases of the junction left unmatched. CDR1 SNHLY and CDR2 FYNNEI come from the germline V gene. CDR3 in DNA: TGTGCCAGCAGTGAAGGCGGGGGGGCAATCTACGAGCAGTACTTC. It translates to CASSEGGGAIYEQYF.

The rearrangement links TRBV7-9 to TRBJ2-3; 9 bases map to TRBD1. Germline CDR1 SEHNR, CDR2 FQNEAQ (reference sequence). The CDR3 spans 18 residues. J was trimmed by 2 bases and V by 0 bases; bases with no gene match: 9. The CDR3 DNA is TGTGCCAGCAGCTTAGCGGGGACAGGGTACCCGTTCACAGATACGCAGTATTTT. It specifies CASSLAGTGYPFTDTQYF. The full variable domain, rest sourced from reference TRBV7-9 and TRBJ2-3, is DTGVSQNPRHKITKRGQNVTFRCDPISEHNRLYWYRQTLGQGPEFLTYFQNEAQLEKSRLLSDRFSAERPKGSFSTLEIQRTEQGDSAMYLCASSLAGTGYPFTDTQYFGPGTRLTVL.

This clonotype was recorded at least ten times. This rearrangement joins TRBV6-5 to TRBJ2-3; D might be TRBD2 (5 bases). The CDR3 sequence is 12 residues long. The germline gives CDR1 MNHEY, CDR2 SVGAGI. V was shortened by 6 bases and J by 4 bases, with 8 bases between the two germline ends. The CDR3 loop is CASSPGADTQYF. CDR3 DNA sequence: TGTGCCAGCAGCCCCGGGGCAGATACGCAGTATTTT.

In its sample, this clonotype was seen a few times. The rearrangement joins TRBV12-3 or TRBV12-4 to TRBJ2-7, with D possibly matching TRBD2 (6 bases). Trimming shortened V by 6 bases and J by 5 bases, and 20 bases separated the two germline ends. The CDR3 has 15 residues. In DNA, the CDR3 is TGTGCCAGCAGGTCGGGACGGAGGGCGCTCCACGAGCAGTACTTC. This gives the protein CASRSGRRALHEQYF.

The rearrangement uses TRBV12-3 or TRBV12-4 and TRBJ1-6; no clear D. The CDR3 sequence is 12 residues long. V lost 7 bases and J lost 7, with 8 bases in between. The chain's CDR3 is CASKTGNSPLHF. CDR3 sequence (DNA): TGTGCCAGCAAAACGGGGAATTCACCCCTCCACTTT.

A few counts support this clonotype. V gene TRBV7-2 combines with J gene TRBJ2-7; weak D call: TRBD2 (6 bases). V was pared by 5 bases and J by 2 bases, with 28 bases between. The CDR3 runs 19 residues. Germline lookup yields CDR1 SGHTA and CDR2 FQGNSA. The CDR3 nucleotides read TGTGCCAGCAGCCTACGGGACGGAGGGGTAGTAGGAGGGACCTACGAGCAGTACTTC. It specifies CASSLRDGGVVGGTYEQYF.

This clonotype was seen only once. CDR3 region: CASSFLSFGGEQFF. The CDR3 DNA reads TGCGCCAGCAGCTTTTTATCCTTTGGAGGTGAGCAGTTCTTC. V and J are TRBV5-1 and TRBJ2-1; possible D gene TRBD2, 5 bases. The CDR3 spans 14 residues. Germline V CDR1 and CDR2: SGHRS, YFSETQ. V lost 2 bases and J 9 bases, leaving 15 bases between the germline ends.